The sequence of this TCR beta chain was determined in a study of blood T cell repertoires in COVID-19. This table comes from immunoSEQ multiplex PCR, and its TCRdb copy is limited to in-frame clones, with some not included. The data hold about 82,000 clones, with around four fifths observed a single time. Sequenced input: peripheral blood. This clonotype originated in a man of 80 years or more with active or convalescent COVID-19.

CDR3 sequence reads: CASSFDRGRNNSPLHF. The DNA of the CDR3 is TGTGCCAGTAGTTTTGACAGGGGGCGGAATAATTCACCCCTCCACTTT. The chain links TRBV19 to TRBJ1-6; 10 positions match TRBD1. Germline V lookup: CDR1 LNHDA, CDR2 SQIVND (reference sequence). The CDR3 spans 16 residues. Trimming took 5 bases from V and 5 from J; bases not matched to a gene: 6.